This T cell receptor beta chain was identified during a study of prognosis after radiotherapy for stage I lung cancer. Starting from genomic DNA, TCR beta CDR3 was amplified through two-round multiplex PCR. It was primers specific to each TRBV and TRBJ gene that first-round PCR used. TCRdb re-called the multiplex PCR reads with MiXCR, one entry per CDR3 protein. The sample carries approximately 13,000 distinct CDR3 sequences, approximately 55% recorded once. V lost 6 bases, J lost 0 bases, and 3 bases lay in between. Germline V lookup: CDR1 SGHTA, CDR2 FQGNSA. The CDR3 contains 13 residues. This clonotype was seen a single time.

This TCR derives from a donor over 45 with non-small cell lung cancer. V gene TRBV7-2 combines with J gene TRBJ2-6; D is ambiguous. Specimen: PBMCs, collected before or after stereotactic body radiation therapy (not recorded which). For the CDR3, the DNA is TGTGCCAGCAGTTCCTCTGGGGCCAACGTCCTGACTTTC. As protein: CASSSSGANVLTF.